This T cell receptor (beta chain) originates from a study of tumor and adjacent non-tumor tissue in lung cancer. Study-level findings and limits: Higher tumor TCR diversity was associated with shorter survival. Significantly higher TCR diversity was found in tumor than normal lung.

The CDR3 sequence is 15 residues long. Germline assignment: CDR1 MNHEY and CDR2 SVGAGI. The template was RNA from unsorted bulk tissue. A modified ARM-PCR protocol with three rounds of nested PCR amplified TCRbeta. MiXCR, applied by TCRdb to the multiplex PCR reads, yields one record per CDR3 protein. The sample has 81,000 or so distinct CDR3 sequences, over 80% seen once. Note on this clonotype: Its antigen is unidentified. The germline gene is not matched at one end of the junction; a read error may be the cause.

Sequencing was done on a sample of lung tumor tissue. V is TRBV6-5 and J is TRBJ2-7; 7 bases are shared with TRBD2. The clonotype originates from a woman between 45 and 65 years old with non-small cell lung cancer. The CDR3 spells CVSSYSAGVTYEQYF. DNA for the CDR3: TGTGTCAGCAGTTACTCGGCGGGAGTTACCTACGAGCAGTATTTC.